The subject of this entry is one TCR beta chain. The source of the sample is a study of control samples from healthy donors and cancer patients. Measured with immunoSEQ multiplex PCR; TCRdb has only the in-frame clones, and not every one. The data hold about 130,000 clones, with around 94% observed a single time. V lost 5 bases, J lost 5 bases, and 13 bases lay in between. The CDR3 runs to 14 residues. The V gene's germline CDR1 is SGHVS and CDR2 FNYEAQ. The receptor was derived from a man aged 55 to 69 with colorectal cancer. This chain connects TRBV7-6 to TRBJ2-1; D call uncertain. Sample: PBMCs. CDR3 in DNA: TGTGCCAGCAGCCCCCAGACCATAGACAATGAGCAGTTCTTC. Protein sequence: CASSPQTIDNEQFF.